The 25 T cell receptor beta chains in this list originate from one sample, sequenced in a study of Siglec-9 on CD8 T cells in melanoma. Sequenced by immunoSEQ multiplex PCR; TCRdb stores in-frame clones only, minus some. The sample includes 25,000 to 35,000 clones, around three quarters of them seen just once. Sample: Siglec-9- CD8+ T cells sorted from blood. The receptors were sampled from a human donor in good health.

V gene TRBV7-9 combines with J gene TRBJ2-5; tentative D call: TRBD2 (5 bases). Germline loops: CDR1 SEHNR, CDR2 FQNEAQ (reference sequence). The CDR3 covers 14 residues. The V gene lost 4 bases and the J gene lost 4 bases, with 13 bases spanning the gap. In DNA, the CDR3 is TGTGCCAGCAGCTCCCCCGGGGAGCTAGAGACCCAGTACTTC. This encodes CASSSPGELETQYF. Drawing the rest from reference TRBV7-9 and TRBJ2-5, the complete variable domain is DTGVSQNPRHKITKRGQNVTFRCDPISEHNRLYWYRQTLGQGPEFLTYFQNEAQLEKSRLLSDRFSAERPKGSFSTLEIQRTEQGDSAMYLCASSSPGELETQYFGPGTRLLVL.

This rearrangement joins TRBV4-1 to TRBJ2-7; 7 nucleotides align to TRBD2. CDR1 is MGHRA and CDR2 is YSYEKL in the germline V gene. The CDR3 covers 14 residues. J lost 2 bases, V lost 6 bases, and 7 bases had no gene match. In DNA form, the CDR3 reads TGCGCCAGCAGGATCATAGCGGGTACCTACGAGCAGTACTTC. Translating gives CASRIIAGTYEQYF.

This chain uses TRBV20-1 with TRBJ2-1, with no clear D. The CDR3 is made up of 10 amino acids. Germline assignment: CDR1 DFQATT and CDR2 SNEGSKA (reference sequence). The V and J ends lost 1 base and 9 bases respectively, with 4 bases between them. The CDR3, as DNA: TGCAGTGCTAGAGGTGGTGAGCAGTTCTTC. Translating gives CSARGGEQFF.

CDR3 in DNA: TGTGCCAGCAGCTTGCGACAGTTTAATGAAAAACTGTTTTTT. Translated, it gives CASSLRQFNEKLFF. The chain recombines TRBV5-6 with TRBJ1-4; TRBD1 is a possible D gene (5 bases). V lost 1 base and J 4 bases, leaving 8 bases between the germline ends. The length of the CDR3 is 14 residues. Germline V lookup: CDR1 SGHDT, CDR2 YYEEEE.

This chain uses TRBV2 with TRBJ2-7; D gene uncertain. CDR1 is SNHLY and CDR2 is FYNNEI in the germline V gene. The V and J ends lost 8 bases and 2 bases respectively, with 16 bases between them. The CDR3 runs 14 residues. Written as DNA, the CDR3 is TGTGCCAGCGGTGTGGCGGTAGCCGCCTACGAGCAGTACTTC. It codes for CASGVAVAAYEQYF.

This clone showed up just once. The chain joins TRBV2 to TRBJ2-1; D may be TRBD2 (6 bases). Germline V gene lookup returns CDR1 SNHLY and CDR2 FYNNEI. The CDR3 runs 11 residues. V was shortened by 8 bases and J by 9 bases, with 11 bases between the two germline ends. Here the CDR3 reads CASSYGGEQFF. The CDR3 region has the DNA TGTGCCAGCTCCTACGGGGGTGAGCAGTTCTTC.

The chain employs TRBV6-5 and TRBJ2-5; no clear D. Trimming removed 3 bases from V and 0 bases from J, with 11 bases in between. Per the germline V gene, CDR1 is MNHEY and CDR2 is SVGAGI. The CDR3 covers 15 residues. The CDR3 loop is CASSYGTWDQETQYF. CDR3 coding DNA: TGTGCCAGCAGTTATGGTACCTGGGACCAAGAGACCCAGTACTTC.

Written as DNA, the CDR3 is TGTGCCAGTAGCGACAGGGGCTGGGATCAGCCCCAGCATTTT. The encoded protein is CASSDRGWDQPQHF. The J gene is TRBJ1-5, the V gene TRBV19, with 8 bases that match TRBD1. CDR3 length: 14 amino acids. From germline, CDR1 is LNHDA and CDR2 SQIVND (reference sequence). V gave up 6 bases and J gave up 5 bases; unmatched junction bases: 6.

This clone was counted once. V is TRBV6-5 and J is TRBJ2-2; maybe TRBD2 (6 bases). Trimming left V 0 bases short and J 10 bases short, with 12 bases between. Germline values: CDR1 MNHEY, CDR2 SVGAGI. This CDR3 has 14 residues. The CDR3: CASSYSGGRPELFF. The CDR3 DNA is TGTGCCAGCAGTTACTCGGGAGGCCGCCCGGAGCTGTTTTTT.

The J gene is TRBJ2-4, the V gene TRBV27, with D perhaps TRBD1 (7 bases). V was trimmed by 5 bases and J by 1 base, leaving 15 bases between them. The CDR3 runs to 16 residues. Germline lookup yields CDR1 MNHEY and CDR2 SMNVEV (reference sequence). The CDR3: CASSPYPGGAKNIQYF. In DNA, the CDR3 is TGTGCCAGCAGTCCATACCCAGGGGGGGCCAAAAACATTCAGTACTTC.

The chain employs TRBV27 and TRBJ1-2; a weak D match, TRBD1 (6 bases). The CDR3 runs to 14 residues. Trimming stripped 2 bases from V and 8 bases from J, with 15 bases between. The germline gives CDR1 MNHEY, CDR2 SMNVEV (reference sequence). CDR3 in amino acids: CASSLGQSLGGYTF. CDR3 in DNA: TGTGCCAGCAGTTTAGGACAGTCCCTGGGAGGCTACACCTTC.

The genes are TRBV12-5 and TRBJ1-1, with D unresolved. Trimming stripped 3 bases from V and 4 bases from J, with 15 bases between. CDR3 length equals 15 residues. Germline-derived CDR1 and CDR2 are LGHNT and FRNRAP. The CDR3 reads CASGLGPEEPTEAFF. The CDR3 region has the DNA TGTGCTAGTGGTTTAGGGCCCGAGGAACCCACTGAAGCTTTCTTT.

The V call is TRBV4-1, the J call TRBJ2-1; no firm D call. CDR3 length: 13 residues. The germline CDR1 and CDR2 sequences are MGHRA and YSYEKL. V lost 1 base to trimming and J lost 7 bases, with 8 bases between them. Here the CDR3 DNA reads TGCGCCAGCAGCCAAGCAAGGTGGAATGAGCAGTTCTTC. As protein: CASSQARWNEQFF.

The CDR3 loop reads CASSLAIRDQETQYF. In DNA form, the CDR3 reads TGTGCCAGCAGCTTGGCCATCAGGGATCAAGAGACCCAGTACTTC. The chain carries TRBV5-4 and TRBJ2-5; TRBD1 might be the D (5 bases). The CDR3 extends over 15 amino acids. Germline values: CDR1 SGHNT, CDR2 YYREEE (reference sequence). V was trimmed by 0 bases and J by 2 bases, leaving 11 bases between them. Complete variable domain (other parts from reference TRBV5-4 and TRBJ2-5): ETGVTQSPTHLIKTRGQQVTLRCSSQSGHNTVSWYQQALGQGPQFIFQYYREEENGRGNFPPRFSGLQFPNYSSELNVNALELDDSALYLCASSLAIRDQETQYFGPGTRLLVL.

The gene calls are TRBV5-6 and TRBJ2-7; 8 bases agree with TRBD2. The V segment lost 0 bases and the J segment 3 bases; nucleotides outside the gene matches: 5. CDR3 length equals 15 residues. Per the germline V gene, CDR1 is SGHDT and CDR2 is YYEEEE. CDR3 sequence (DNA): TGTGCCAGCAGCTTGGTGTCGGGGGGGCACTACGAGCAGTACTTC. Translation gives CASSLVSGGHYEQYF.

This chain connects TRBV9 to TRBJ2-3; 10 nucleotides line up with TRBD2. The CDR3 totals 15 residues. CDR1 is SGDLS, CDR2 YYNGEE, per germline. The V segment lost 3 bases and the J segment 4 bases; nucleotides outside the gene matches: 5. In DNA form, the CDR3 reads TGTGCCAGCAGCGCTAGCGGGAGTGGGCCAGATACGCAGTATTTT. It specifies CASSASGSGPDTQYF.

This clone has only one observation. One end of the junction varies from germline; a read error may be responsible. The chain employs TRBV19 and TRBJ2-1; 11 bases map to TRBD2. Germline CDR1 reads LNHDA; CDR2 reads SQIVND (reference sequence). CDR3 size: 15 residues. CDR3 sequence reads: CASRIAGGDYNEQFF. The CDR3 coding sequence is TGTGCCAGTAGGATAGCGGGAGGGGACTACAATGAGCAGTTCTTC.

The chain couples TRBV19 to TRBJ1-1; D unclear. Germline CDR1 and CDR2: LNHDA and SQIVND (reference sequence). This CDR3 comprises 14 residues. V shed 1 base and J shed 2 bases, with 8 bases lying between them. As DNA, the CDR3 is TGTGCCAGTAGTATAGGCCAGCGAAACACTGAAGCTTTCTTT. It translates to CASSIGQRNTEAFF.

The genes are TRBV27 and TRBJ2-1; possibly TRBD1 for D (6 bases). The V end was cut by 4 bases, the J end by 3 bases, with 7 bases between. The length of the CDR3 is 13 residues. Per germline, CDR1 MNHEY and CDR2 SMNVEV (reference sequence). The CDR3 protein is CASSSDSYNEQFF. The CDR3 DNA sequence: TGTGCCAGCAGTTCGGACAGCTACAATGAGCAGTTCTTC.

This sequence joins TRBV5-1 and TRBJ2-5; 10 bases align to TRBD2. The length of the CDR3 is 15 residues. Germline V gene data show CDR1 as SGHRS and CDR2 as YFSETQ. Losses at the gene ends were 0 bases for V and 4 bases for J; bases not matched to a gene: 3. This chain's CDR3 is CASSLGLAGAETQYF. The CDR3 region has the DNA TGCGCCAGCAGCTTGGGGCTAGCGGGAGCAGAGACCCAGTACTTC.

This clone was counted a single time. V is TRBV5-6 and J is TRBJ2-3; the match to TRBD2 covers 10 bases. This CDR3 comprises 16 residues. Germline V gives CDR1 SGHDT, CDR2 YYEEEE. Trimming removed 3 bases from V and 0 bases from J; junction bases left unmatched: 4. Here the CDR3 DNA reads TGTGCCAGCAGCTACCCTAGCGGGGGAAGCACAGATACGCAGTATTTT. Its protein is CASSYPSGGSTDTQYF. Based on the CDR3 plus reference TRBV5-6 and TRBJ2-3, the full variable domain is DAGVTQSPTHLIKTRGQQVTLRCSPKSGHDTVSWYQQALGQGPQFIFQYYEEEERQRGNFPDRFSGHQFPNYSSELNVNALLLGDSALYLCASSYPSGGSTDTQYFGPGTRLTVL.

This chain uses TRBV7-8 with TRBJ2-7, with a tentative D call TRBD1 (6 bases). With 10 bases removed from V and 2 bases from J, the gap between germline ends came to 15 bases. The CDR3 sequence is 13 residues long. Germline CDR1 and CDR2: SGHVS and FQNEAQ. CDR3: CAIVTGPTYEQYF. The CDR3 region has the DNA TGTGCCATCGTGACAGGACCAACCTACGAGCAGTACTTC. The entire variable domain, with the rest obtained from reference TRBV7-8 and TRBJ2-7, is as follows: GAGVSQSPRYKVAKRGQDVALRCDPISGHVSLFWYQQALGQGPEFLTYFQNEAQLDKSGLPSDRFFAERPEGSVSTLKIQRTQQEDSAVYLCAIVTGPTYEQYFGPGTRLTVT.

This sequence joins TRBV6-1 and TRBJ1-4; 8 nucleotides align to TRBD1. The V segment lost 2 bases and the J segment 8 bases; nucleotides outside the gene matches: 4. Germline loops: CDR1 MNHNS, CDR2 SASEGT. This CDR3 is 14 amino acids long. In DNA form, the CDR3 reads TGTGCCAGCAGTGAACCCAGGGGGCCCGAAAAACTGTTTTTT. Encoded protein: CASSEPRGPEKLFF.

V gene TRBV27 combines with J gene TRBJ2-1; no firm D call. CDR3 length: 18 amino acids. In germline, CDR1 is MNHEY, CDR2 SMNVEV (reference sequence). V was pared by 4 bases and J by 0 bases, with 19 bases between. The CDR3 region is CASSWLPQIFDSYNEQFF. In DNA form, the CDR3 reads TGTGCCAGCAGTTGGCTCCCTCAAATTTTCGACTCCTACAATGAGCAGTTCTTC.

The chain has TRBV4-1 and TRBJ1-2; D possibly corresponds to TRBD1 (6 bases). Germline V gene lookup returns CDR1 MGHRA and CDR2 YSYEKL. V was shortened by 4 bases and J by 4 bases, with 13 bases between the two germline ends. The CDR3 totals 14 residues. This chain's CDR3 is CASSPDRGFYGYTF. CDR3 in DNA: TGCGCCAGCAGCCCGGACAGAGGTTTCTATGGCTACACCTTC.